This T cell receptor beta chain stems from a study of shared clonotypes between healthy human individuals. Findings of the study overall: Larger estimated richness was generally seen in naive subsets than in memory subsets.

CDR3 length: 15 residues. Trimming cost V 5 bases and J 3 bases, with 14 bases left between them. The germline CDR1 and CDR2 sequences are SGHTA and FQGTGA. Points on this clone: Its cognate antigen is unknown.

Replicate sorted-subset PCRs were loaded with around 220 ng DNA, roughly 33,000 T cell genomes. TCRdb's table, derived via immunoSEQ multiplex PCR, lists solely in-frame clones and lacks some. Of some 2.1 million clones listed, 85% to 95% were seen once; the top ten hold around 0.13%. The chain has TRBV7-3 and TRBJ2-1; possibly TRBD1 for D (6 bases). Material for sequencing was naive CD4+ T cells sorted from blood. The subset was: CD45RA+ positively selected. This sequence originates from a young man in good health. CDR3 in amino acids: CASSKAGQIYNEQFF. Written as DNA, the CDR3 is TGTGCCAGCAGCAAAGCCGGACAGATCTACAATGAGCAGTTCTTC.